A single sample is the source of the 21 T cell receptor beta chains below, sequenced in a study of T cells in women clearing cervical HPV infection (dated 2018 in TCRdb). The library was produced with the immunoSEQ multiplex PCR assay. Not all clones reach the TCRdb copy of this immuneACCESS table, which keeps in-frame sequences only. Checked studies attribute under half of the gap to unresolved V genes and leave the rest unexplained. This sample's clone table shows 25,000 to 30,000 clones. Around 3.5% of the sample lies in the top ten. Source material: blood buffy coat. These receptors were taken from a woman aged 18 to 75 with a cervical HPV16 infection that either progressed to CIN3+ or cleared (not recorded which).

Incomplete CDR3 DNA: TGTGCCAGCAGTTACGGAGGTCCGGGGGGCAAAAAACAGCCC. Residues: CASSYGGPGGKKQP. The entire CDR3 protein reads CASSYGGPGGKKQPQHF. The chain employs TRBV6-2 or TRBV6-3 and TRBJ1-5; D is possibly TRBD1 (6 bases). Read coverage stops 3 residues before the CDR3 terminus; the germline J gene supplies the remainder. Deletions cut 2 bases from V and 7 bases from J, with 21 bases between. Germline CDR1 is MNHEY and CDR2 is SVGEGT. This CDR3 region has 17 residues.

Comments on this clone: The CDR3 end is not reached by the read, which stops 3 residues before it; the germline J gene fills it in. The chain joins TRBV29-1 to TRBJ1-1, with a tentative D call TRBD1 (6 bases). The CDR3 spans 12 residues. Germline-derived CDR1 and CDR2 are SQVTM and ANQGSEA. With 5 bases removed from V and 2 bases from J, the gap between germline ends came to 9 bases. The CDR3: CSVFGGNTEAFF. The CDR3 bases that were read are TGCAGCGTTTTTGGGGGCAACACTGAA.

Comment on this clone: The read gets to within 3 residues of the CDR3 end, and the germline J gene fills in the rest. The chain couples TRBV11-2 to TRBJ2-7; 9 positions match TRBD1. Germline CDR1 reads SGHAT; CDR2 reads FQNNGV. The CDR3 sequence is 13 residues long. Trimming at V came to 8 bases and at J to 2 bases, leaving 4 bases not matched to a gene. Here the CDR3 reads CASSGQGPYEQYF. The CDR3 bases that were read are TGTGCCAGCTCCGGACAGGGGCCCTACGAG.

Of note for this clone: The read is 3 residues too short to cover the CDR3 end, so that end is filled in from the germline J gene. The chain employs TRBV12-3 or TRBV12-4 and TRBJ2-5, with 10 positions matching TRBD2. V shed 5 bases and J 5 bases; nucleotides not matched to a gene: 5. The CDR3 sequence is 14 residues long. The sequenced CDR3 bases are TGTGCCAGCAGTGCAACTAGCGGGGTTGAGACC. Protein product: CASSATSGVET. The complete CDR3 protein is CASSATSGVETQYF.

A word on this clone: The observed sequence ends 3 residues before the CDR3 terminus, with the missing tail filled in from the germline J gene. The chain joins TRBV2 to TRBJ1-2; D is perhaps TRBD1 (6 bases). The germline gives CDR1 SNHLY, CDR2 FYNNEI. The germline V and J ends were trimmed by 3 bases and 0 bases, with 11 bases remaining between them. The CDR3 consists of 15 residues. The CDR3 sequence is CASSDYRVPNYGYTF. CDR3 DNA, as far as it was read: TGTGCCAGCAGTGATTACAGGGTCCCTAACTATGGC.

Points on this clone: With the read ending 3 residues before the CDR3 end, the germline J gene is used to fill in that end. This rearrangement joins TRBV6-4 to TRBJ1-6, with a possible D match to TRBD1 (5 bases). Germline loops: CDR1 MRHNA, CDR2 SNTAGT. This CDR3 comprises 13 residues. Trimming cost V 5 bases and J 9 bases, with 11 bases left between them. The covered CDR3 bases are TGTGCCAGCAGTACGACAGAAGGTTCACCC. It yields the protein CASSTTEGSP. The entire CDR3 sequence reads CASSTTEGSPLHF.

As regards this clone: From the germline J gene comes the end of the CDR3, since the read stops 3 residues before it. J is TRBJ2-1 and V is TRBV7-8; D is possibly TRBD2 (5 bases). Trimming cost V 5 bases and J 7 bases, with 12 bases left between them. CDR1 SGHVS and CDR2 FQNEAQ come from the germline V gene. CDR3 length: 13 residues. This CDR3 reads CASSGLTSNEQFF. Partial CDR3 DNA: TGTGCCAGCAGCGGACTCACTAGTAATGAG.

Points on this clone: Read sequence stops 3 residues before the CDR3 end, and the germline J gene provides the missing end. This chain uses TRBV19 with TRBJ2-5; D gene unclear. The CDR3 extends over 15 amino acids. V lost 1 base to trimming and J lost 1 base, with 10 bases between them. CDR1 is LNHDA and CDR2 is SQIVND in the germline V gene (reference sequence). The sequenced part of the CDR3 DNA is TGTGCCAGTAGTATAGCCCCAGACTCCCAAGAGACC. Encoded protein: CASSIAPDSQET. The whole CDR3 sequence is CASSIAPDSQETQYF.

As to this clone: Mismatch with germline at one junction end may stem from a read error. With the read ending 3 residues before the CDR3 end, the germline J gene is used to fill in that end. This sequence joins TRBV10-3 and TRBJ2-7; D not resolved. The CDR3 totals 13 residues. From germline, CDR1 is ENHRY and CDR2 SYGVKD. The covered CDR3 bases are TGTGCCGTCAGTACATTCAGTTCCTACGAG. Translated, it gives CAVSTFSSYE. The full-length CDR3 reads as CAVSTFSSYEQYF.

The CDR3 protein is CASSPLFSAGGMSTEAFF. The CDR3 bases that were read are TGTGCCAGCAGCCCTCTCTTCTCCGCAGGGGGGATGAGCACTGAA. The chain carries TRBV14 and TRBJ1-1; TRBD1 aligns across 7 bases. The read ends 3 residues before the CDR3 terminus; that terminus is restored from the germline J gene. This CDR3 is built from 18 residues. Germline V gene data show CDR1 as SGHDN and CDR2 as FVKESK. Germline trimming cut 4 bases from V and 4 bases from J; bases unmatched to any gene: 18.

In the case of this clone: Read sequence stops 3 residues before the CDR3 end, and the germline J gene provides the missing end. V and J are TRBV10-3 and TRBJ1-5, with a weak D call TRBD1 (5 bases). The CDR3 is 16 amino acids. Trimming stripped 0 bases from V and 6 bases from J, with 15 bases between. Germline CDR1 reads ENHRY; CDR2 reads SYGVKD. CDR3 sequence: CAISESGTGGPQPQHF. CDR3 bases read: TGTGCCATCAGTGAGTCTGGGACGGGGGGTCCTCAGCCC.

On this clone: The read ends 3 residues shy of where the CDR3 ends; the end is completed using the germline J gene. J is TRBJ2-5 and V is TRBV5-4; 7 bases align to TRBD2. Germline trimming cut 0 bases from V and 2 bases from J; bases unmatched to any gene: 4. Per the germline V gene, CDR1 is SGHNT and CDR2 is YYREEE (reference sequence). The CDR3 consists of 15 residues. CDR3 bases read: TGTGCCAGCAGCTTGGAAGGGACTACACAAGAGACC. This encodes CASSLEGTTQET. The whole CDR3 reads CASSLEGTTQETQYF.

With respect to this clone: The CDR3 end falls 3 residues outside the read, so it is completed with the germline J gene. The chain employs TRBV7-9 and TRBJ2-7; TRBD1 matches at 10 bases. V shed 8 bases and J 5 bases; nucleotides not matched to a gene: 6. Germline values: CDR1 SEHNR, CDR2 FQNEAQ (reference sequence). The CDR3 is 13 residues long. CDR3: CASQWTGGHEQYF. The sequenced CDR3 bases are TGTGCCAGCCAATGGACAGGGGGTCACGAG.

In regard to this clone: Read sequence stops 3 residues before the CDR3 end, and the germline J gene provides the missing end. This chain connects TRBV6-2 or TRBV6-3 to TRBJ2-3; tentatively, D is TRBD1 (6 bases). CDR1 is MNHEY and CDR2 is SVGEGT in the germline V gene. The length of the CDR3 is 14 residues. The part of the CDR3 DNA that was read is TGTGCCAGCAGTTACGGACAGAGCAATCAGCCG. Translated: CASSYGQSNQP. The entire CDR3 reads CASSYGQSNQPQYF.

Concerning this clone itself: One junction end does not reproduce the germline sequence, and a read error may be involved. Read data end 3 residues before the CDR3 end; the end is taken from the germline J gene. The rearrangement joins TRBV2 to TRBJ1-1; 8 bases fit TRBD1. There are 14 residues in the CDR3. The germline V gene has CDR1 SNHLY and CDR2 FYNNEI. CDR3 protein: CASREVRGQGEAFF. The DNA read from the CDR3 is TGTGCCAGCAGGGAAGTCAGGGGGCAGGGTGAA.

About this clone itself: The read is 3 residues too short to cover the CDR3 end, so that end is filled in from the germline J gene. The rearrangement joins TRBV11-3 to TRBJ2-2; 7 bases are a match to TRBD1. Germline V gives CDR1 SGHNT, CDR2 YENEEA. This CDR3 has 14 residues. The CDR3 is CASSNTGVGEKLFF. The covered CDR3 bases are TGTGCCAGCAGCAATACAGGGGTAGGCGAAAAG.

Details on this clone: The read halts 3 residues ahead of the CDR3 end, with the missing end drawn from the germline J gene. The chain uses TRBV19 and TRBJ1-2; D is perhaps TRBD1 (6 bases). There are 15 residues in the CDR3. Germline assignment: CDR1 LNHDA and CDR2 SQIVND (reference sequence). This CDR3 reads CASTWGHSSSYDYTF. The sequenced CDR3 bases are TGTGCCAGTACCTGGGGACATTCGAGCTCCTACGAC. The entire variable domain, with the rest obtained from reference TRBV19 and TRBJ1-2, is as follows: DGGITQSPKYLFRKEGQNVTLSCEQNLNHDAMYWYRQDPGQGLRLIYYSQIVNDFQKGDIAEGYSVSREKKESFPLTVTSAQKNPTAFYLCASTWGHSSSYDYTFGSGTRLTVV.

Concerning this clone: The read halts 3 residues ahead of the CDR3 end, with the missing end drawn from the germline J gene. V usage is TRBV7-2 and J usage is TRBJ2-1, with a weak D call TRBD2 (6 bases). The CDR3 loop spans 15 amino acids. The V end was cut by 4 bases, the J end by 7 bases, with 17 bases between. Germline CDR1 is SGHTA and CDR2 is FQGNSA. This CDR3 reads CASSSRRDSLNEQFF. The CDR3 bases that were read are TGTGCCAGCAGCTCCCGCCGGGACTCCTTGAATGAG. Complete variable domain (other parts from reference TRBV7-2 and TRBJ2-1): GAGVSQSPSNKVTEKGKDVELRCDPISGHTALYWYRQSLGQGLEFLIYFQGNSAPDKSGLPSDRFSAERTGGSVSTLTIQRTQQEDSAVYLCASSSRRDSLNEQFFGPGTRLTVL.

In regard to this clone: The read gets to within 3 residues of the CDR3 end, and the germline J gene fills in the rest. The chain has TRBV7-3 and TRBJ2-2; 8 bases are shared with TRBD2. V lost 5 bases to trimming and J lost 4 bases; unmatched junction nucleotides: 6. The CDR3 is 15 amino acids. Per germline, CDR1 SGHTA and CDR2 FQGTGA. The CDR3 loop is CASSPAGGGTGELFF. The sequenced CDR3 bases are TGTGCCAGCAGCCCAGCCGGGGGGGGCACCGGGGAG.

A word on this clone: Read data end 3 residues before the CDR3 end; the end is taken from the germline J gene. The rearrangement joins TRBV5-1 to TRBJ2-7, with a tentative D call TRBD2 (6 bases). This CDR3 is built from 15 residues. Germline V gene data show CDR1 as SGHRS and CDR2 as YFSETQ. Trimming stripped 0 bases from V and 2 bases from J, with 12 bases between. The covered CDR3 bases are TGCGCCAGCAGCTTGGCCTTGCGGGGCCCCTACGAG. As protein: CASSLALRGPYE. The whole CDR3 region reads CASSLALRGPYEQYF.

CDR3 DNA (partial): TGCAGTGCCAAGCCTCGTACCGCTGAA. Its translation: CSAKPRTAE. The whole CDR3 is CSAKPRTAEAFF. The chain is built from TRBV20-1 and TRBJ1-1; D call uncertain. Read sequence stops 3 residues before the CDR3 end, and the germline J gene provides the missing end. CDR1 is DFQATT and CDR2 is SNEGSKA in the germline V gene (reference sequence). CDR3 length: 12 amino acids. The V gene lost 6 bases and the J gene lost 6 bases, with 14 bases spanning the gap.